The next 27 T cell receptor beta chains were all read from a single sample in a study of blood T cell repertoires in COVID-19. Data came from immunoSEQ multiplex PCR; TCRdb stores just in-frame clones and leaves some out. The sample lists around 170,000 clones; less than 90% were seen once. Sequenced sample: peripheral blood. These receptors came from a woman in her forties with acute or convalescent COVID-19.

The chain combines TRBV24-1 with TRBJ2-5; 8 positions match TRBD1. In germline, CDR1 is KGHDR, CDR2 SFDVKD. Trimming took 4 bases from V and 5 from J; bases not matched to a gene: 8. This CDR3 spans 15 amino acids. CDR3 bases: TGTGCCACCAGTGACTCTCCAGGGGGCGGGGAGACCCAGTACTTC. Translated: CATSDSPGGGETQYF.

CDR3 in DNA: TGTGCCAGCTCACCCGTCGGCAGGACCGGGGAGCTGTTTTTT. Translating it yields CASSPVGRTGELFF. The gene calls are TRBV18 and TRBJ2-2; D call uncertain. Trimming stripped 3 bases from V and 5 bases from J, with 10 bases between. CDR1 KGHSH and CDR2 LQKENI come from the germline V gene. CDR3 length: 14 amino acids.

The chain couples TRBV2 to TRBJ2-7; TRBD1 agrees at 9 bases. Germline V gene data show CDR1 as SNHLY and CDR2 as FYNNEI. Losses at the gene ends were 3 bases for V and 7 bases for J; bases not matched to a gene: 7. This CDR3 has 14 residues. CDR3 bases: TGTGCCAGCAGTGATTTGGGACAGGGTAGGGAGCAGTACTTC. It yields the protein CASSDLGQGREQYF.

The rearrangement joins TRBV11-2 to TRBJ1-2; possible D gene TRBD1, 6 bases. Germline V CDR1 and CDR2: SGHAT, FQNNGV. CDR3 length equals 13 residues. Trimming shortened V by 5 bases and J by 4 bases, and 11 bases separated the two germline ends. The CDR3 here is CASSPGVVYGYTF. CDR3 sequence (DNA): TGTGCCAGCAGCCCAGGGGTTGTCTATGGCTACACCTTC. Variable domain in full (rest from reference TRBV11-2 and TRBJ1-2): EAGVAQSPRYKIIEKRQSVAFWCNPISGHATLYWYQQILGQGPKLLIQFQNNGVVDDSQLPKDRFSAERLKGVDSTLKIQPAKLEDSAVYLCASSPGVVYGYTFGSGTRLTVV.

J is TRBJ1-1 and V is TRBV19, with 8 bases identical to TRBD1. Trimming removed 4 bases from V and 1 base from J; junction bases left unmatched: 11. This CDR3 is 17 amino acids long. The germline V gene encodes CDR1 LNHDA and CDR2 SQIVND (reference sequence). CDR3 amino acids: CASSKAGTGLWNTEAFF. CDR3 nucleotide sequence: TGTGCCAGTAGTAAGGCGGGGACAGGCCTTTGGAACACTGAAGCTTTCTTT.

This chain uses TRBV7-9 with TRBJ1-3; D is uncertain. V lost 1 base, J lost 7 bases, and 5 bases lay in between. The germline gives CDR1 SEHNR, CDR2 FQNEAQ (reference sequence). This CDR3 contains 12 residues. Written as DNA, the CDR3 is TGTGCCAGCAGCTTAGGTCGGAACACCATATATTTT. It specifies CASSLGRNTIYF.

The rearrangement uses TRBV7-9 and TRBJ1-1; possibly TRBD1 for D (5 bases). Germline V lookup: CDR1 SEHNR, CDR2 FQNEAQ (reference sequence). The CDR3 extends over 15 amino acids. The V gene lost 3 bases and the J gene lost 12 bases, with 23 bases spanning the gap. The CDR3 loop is CASSFGGDPVLVTFF. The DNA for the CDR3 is TGTGCCAGCAGCTTTGGAGGGGACCCGGTGCTAGTAACTTTCTTT.

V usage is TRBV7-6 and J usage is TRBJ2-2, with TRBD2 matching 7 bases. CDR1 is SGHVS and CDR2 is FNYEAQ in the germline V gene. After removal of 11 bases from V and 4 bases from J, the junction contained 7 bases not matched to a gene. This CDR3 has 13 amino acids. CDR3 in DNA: TGTGCCTCCTCGGGACTATTCACCGGGGAGCTGTTTTTT. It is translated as CASSGLFTGELFF. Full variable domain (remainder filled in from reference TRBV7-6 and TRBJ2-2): GAGVSQSPRYKVTKRGQDVALRCDPISGHVSLYWYRQALGQGPEFLTYFNYEAQQDKSGLPNDRFSAERPEGSISTLTIQRTEQRDSAMYRCASSGLFTGELFFGEGSRLTVL.

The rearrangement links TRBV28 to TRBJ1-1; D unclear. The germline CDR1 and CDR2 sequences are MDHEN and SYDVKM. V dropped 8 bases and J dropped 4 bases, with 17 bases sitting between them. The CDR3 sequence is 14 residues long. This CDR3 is CASGGPRRPTEAFF. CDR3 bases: TGTGCCAGCGGAGGACCGCGGCGACCCACTGAAGCTTTCTTT.

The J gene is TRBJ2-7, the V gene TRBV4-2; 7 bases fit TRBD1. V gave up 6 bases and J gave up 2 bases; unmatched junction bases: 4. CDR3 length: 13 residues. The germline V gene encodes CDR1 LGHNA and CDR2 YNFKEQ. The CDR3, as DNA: TGTGCCAGCAGTTTCACAGGGGCCTACGAGCAGTACTTC. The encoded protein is CASSFTGAYEQYF.

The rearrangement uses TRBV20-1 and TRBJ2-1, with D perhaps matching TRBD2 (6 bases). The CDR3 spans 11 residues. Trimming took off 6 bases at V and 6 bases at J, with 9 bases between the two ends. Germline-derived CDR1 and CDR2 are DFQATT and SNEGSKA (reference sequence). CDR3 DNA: TGCAGTGCAATGACTAGCAATGAGCAGTTCTTC. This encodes CSAMTSNEQFF.

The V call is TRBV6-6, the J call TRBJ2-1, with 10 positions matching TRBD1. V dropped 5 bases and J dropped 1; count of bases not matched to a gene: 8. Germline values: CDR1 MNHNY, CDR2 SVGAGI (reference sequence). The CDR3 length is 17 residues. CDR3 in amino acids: CASSRTGGQRSYNEQFF. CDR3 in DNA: TGTGCCAGCAGTCGGACAGGGGGGCAGAGGTCCTACAATGAGCAGTTCTTC.

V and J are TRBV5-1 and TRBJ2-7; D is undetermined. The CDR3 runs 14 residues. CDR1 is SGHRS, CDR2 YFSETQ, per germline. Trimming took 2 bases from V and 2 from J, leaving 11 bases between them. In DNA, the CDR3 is TGCGCCAGCAGCTTCACGGAGAACACCTACGAGCAGTACTTC. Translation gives CASSFTENTYEQYF. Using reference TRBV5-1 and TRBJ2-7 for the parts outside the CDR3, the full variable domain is KAGVTQTPRYLIKTRGQQVTLSCSPISGHRSVSWYQQTPGQGLQFLFEYFSETQRNKGNFPGRFSGRQFSNSRSEMNVSTLELGDSALYLCASSFTENTYEQYFGPGTRLTVT.

The CDR3 sequence is CATSDKIRDRVYYNEQFF. DNA of the CDR3: TGTGCCACCAGTGATAAAATCCGGGACAGGGTATACTACAATGAGCAGTTCTTC. This chain uses TRBV24-1 with TRBJ2-1, with 9 bases matching TRBD1. This CDR3 spans 18 amino acids. V lost 3 bases to trimming and J lost 3 bases; unmatched junction nucleotides: 11. Germline values: CDR1 KGHDR, CDR2 SFDVKD.

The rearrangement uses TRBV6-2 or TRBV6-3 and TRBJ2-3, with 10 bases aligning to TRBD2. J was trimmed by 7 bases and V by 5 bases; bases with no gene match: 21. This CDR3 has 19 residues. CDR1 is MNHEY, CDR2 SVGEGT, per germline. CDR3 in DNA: TGTGCCAGCAGTCTGCCCCCCGAACTTCTAGCGGGAGCTTCACATACGCAGTATTTT. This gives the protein CASSLPPELLAGASHTQYF.

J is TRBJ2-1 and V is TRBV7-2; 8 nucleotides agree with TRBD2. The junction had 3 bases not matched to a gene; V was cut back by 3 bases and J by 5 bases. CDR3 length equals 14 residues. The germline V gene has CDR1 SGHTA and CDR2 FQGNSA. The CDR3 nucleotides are TGTGCCAGCAGCTTGGCGGGGGGAAACAATGAGCAGTTCTTC. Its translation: CASSLAGGNNEQFF.

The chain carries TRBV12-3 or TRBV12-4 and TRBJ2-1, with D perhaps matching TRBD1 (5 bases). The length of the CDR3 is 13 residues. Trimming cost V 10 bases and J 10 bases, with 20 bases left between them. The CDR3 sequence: CAISPQGYREQFF. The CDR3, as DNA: TGTGCCATTAGTCCCCAGGGTTATCGGGAGCAGTTCTTC.

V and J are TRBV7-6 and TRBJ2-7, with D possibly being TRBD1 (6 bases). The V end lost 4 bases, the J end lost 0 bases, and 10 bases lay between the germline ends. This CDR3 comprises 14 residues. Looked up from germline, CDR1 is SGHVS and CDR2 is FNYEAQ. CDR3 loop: CASSWTEDSYEQYF. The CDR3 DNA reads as TGTGCCAGCAGCTGGACAGAAGACTCCTACGAGCAGTACTTC.

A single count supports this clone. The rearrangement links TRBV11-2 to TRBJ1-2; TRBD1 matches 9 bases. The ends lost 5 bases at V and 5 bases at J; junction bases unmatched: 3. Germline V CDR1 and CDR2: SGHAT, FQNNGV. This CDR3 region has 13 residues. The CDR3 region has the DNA TGTGCCAGCAGCCCACAGGGGGCGTATGGCTACACCTTC. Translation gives CASSPQGAYGYTF. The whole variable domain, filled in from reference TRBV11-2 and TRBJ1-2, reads EAGVAQSPRYKIIEKRQSVAFWCNPISGHATLYWYQQILGQGPKLLIQFQNNGVVDDSQLPKDRFSAERLKGVDSTLKIQPAKLEDSAVYLCASSPQGAYGYTFGSGTRLTVV.

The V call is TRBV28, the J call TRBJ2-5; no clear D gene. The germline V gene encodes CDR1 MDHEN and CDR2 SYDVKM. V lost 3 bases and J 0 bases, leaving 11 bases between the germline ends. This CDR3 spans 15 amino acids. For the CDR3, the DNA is TGTGCCAGCAGTTTTTTGGCCGGGTACCAAGAGACCCAGTACTTC. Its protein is CASSFLAGYQETQYF.

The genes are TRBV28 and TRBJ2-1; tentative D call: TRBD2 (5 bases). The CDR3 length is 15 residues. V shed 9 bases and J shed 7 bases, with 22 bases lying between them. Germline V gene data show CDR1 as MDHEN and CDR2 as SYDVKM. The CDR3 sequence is CASRRSDSKNNEQFF. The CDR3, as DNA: TGTGCCAGTCGACGATCGGACTCAAAAAATAATGAGCAGTTCTTC.

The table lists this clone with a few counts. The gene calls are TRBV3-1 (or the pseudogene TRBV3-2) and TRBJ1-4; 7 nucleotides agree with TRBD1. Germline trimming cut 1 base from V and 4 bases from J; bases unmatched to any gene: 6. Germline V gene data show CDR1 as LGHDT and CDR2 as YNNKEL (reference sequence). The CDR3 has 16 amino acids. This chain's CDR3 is CASSQVRDSLNEKLFF. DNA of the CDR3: TGTGCCAGCAGCCAAGTCCGGGACAGCCTTAATGAAAAACTGTTTTTT.

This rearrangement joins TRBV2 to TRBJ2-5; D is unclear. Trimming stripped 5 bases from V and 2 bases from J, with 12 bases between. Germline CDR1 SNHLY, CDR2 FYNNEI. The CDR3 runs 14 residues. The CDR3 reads CASSPTSTQETQYF. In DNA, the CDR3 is TGTGCCAGCAGTCCGACTTCCACTCAAGAGACCCAGTACTTC.

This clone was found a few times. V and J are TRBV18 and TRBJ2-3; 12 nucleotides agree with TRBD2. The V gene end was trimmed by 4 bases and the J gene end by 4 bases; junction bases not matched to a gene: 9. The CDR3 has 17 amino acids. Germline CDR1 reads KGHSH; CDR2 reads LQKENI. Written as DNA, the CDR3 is TGTGCCAGCTCACGACTAGCGGGAGAGGCGGGCCCAGATACGCAGTATTTT. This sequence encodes CASSRLAGEAGPDTQYF.

The CDR3 sequence is CASTSGTEYSPLHF. As DNA, the CDR3 is TGTGCCAGCACCTCGGGGACAGAGTATTCACCCCTCCACTTT. The chain couples TRBV28 to TRBJ1-6; TRBD1 matches 7 bases. V dropped 7 bases and J dropped 8; count of bases not matched to a gene: 8. Germline CDR1 MDHEN, CDR2 SYDVKM. CDR3 length: 14 residues.

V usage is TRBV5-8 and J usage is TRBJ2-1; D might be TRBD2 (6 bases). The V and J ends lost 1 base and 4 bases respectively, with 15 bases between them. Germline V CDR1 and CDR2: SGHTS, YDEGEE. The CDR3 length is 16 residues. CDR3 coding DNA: TGTGCCAGCAGCTTGTGGGCCCGGGCGGGGTACAATGAGCAGTTCTTC. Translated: CASSLWARAGYNEQFF.

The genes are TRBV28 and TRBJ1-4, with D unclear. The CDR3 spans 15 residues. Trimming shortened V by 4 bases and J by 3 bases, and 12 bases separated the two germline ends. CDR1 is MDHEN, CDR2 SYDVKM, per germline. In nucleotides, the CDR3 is TGTGCCAGCAGTTCTCCCCAGTCAGCTAATGAAAAACTGTTTTTT. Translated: CASSSPQSANEKLFF.